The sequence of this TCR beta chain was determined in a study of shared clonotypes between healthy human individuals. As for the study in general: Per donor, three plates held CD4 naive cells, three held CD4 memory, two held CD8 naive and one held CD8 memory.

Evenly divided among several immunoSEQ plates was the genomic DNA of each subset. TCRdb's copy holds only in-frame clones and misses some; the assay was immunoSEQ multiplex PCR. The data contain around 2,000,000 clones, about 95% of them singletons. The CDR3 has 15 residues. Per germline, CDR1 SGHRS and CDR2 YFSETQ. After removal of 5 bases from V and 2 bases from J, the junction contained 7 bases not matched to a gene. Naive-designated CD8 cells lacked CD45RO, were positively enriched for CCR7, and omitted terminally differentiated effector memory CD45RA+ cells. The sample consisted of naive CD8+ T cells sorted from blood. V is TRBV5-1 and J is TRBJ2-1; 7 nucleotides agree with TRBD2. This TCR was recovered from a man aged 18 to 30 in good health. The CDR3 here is CASSRRGGAYNEQFF. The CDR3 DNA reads TGCGCCAGCAGTAGGCGGGGAGGGGCCTACAATGAGCAGTTCTTC.